Below, 18 T cell receptor beta chains from the same sample are listed, as sequenced in a study of blood T cell repertoires in COVID-19. Libraries were prepared by immunoSEQ multiplex PCR; TCRdb keeps only in-frame clonotypes and omits some of them. The table shows fewer than 250,000 clones, with about 83% occurring only once. The sample consisted of PBMCs or T cells enriched from blood (not recorded which). The source of these receptors is a middle-aged woman who had been exposed to COVID-19.

The genes are TRBV6-2 or TRBV6-3 and TRBJ1-1; D unclear. The CDR3 spans 15 residues. Trimming removed 2 bases at V and 1 base at J, with 11 bases between. In germline, CDR1 is MNHEY, CDR2 SVGEGT. DNA for the CDR3: TGTGCCAGCAGTTACCCTACCGATTGGAACACTGAAGCTTTCTTT. The encoded protein is CASSYPTDWNTEAFF.

This rearrangement joins TRBV5-1 to TRBJ1-4; a possible D gene is TRBD1 (5 bases). V lost 2 bases to trimming and J lost 5 bases, with 7 bases between them. The germline V gene has CDR1 SGHRS and CDR2 YFSETQ. The CDR3 is 13 residues long. CDR3 DNA sequence: TGCGCCAGCAGCTTAGGACAAAATGAAAAACTGTTTTTT. Its translation: CASSLGQNEKLFF.

The chain uses TRBV7-2 and TRBJ2-3, with TRBD2 matching over 9 bases. The CDR3 totals 15 residues. Germline lookup yields CDR1 SGHTA and CDR2 FQGNSA. After removal of 5 bases from V and 1 base from J, the junction contained 4 bases not matched to a gene. The CDR3 DNA sequence: TGTGCCAGCAGCCCTAGCGGGGCACGCACAGATACGCAGTATTTT. It encodes CASSPSGARTDTQYF.

The chain joins TRBV2 to TRBJ1-1, with 8 bases fitting TRBD1. This CDR3 contains 16 residues. Trimming cost V 5 bases and J 1 base; bases outside gene matches: 9. From germline, CDR1 is SNHLY and CDR2 FYNNEI. CDR3 protein: CASSLNDRGGNTEAFF. The CDR3 DNA follows: TGTGCCAGCAGTCTCAATGACAGGGGAGGGAACACTGAAGCTTTCTTT.

The chain links TRBV7-9 to TRBJ1-1; D ambiguous. The V end lost 1 base, the J end lost 3 bases, and 9 bases lay between the germline ends. This CDR3 has 14 amino acids. Germline V gene sequence: CDR1 SEHNR, CDR2 FQNEAQ (reference sequence). The CDR3 spells CASSLDRVDTEAFF. CDR3 nucleotides: TGTGCCAGCAGCTTAGACCGGGTGGACACTGAAGCTTTCTTT.

The chain links TRBV18 to TRBJ2-1; 10 bases are a match to TRBD1. Germline V CDR1 and CDR2: KGHSH, LQKENI. This CDR3 spans 16 amino acids. V lost 0 bases, J lost 4 bases, and 3 bases stayed unmatched. CDR3 DNA: TGTGCCAGCTCACCACCGACAGGGGGCGTGTACAATGAGCAGTTCTTC. Amino acid sequence: CASSPPTGGVYNEQFF.

V gene TRBV13 combines with J gene TRBJ2-5; TRBD2 aligns across 7 bases. The CDR3 has 16 amino acids. Trimming removed 1 base from V and 2 bases from J; junction bases left unmatched: 7. From germline, CDR1 is PRHDT and CDR2 FYEKMQ (reference sequence). In DNA form, the CDR3 reads TGTGCCAGCAGCTTAGTGGGCGGGGGTCATCAAGAGACCCAGTACTTC. This codes for CASSLVGGGHQETQYF.

The chain is built from TRBV19 and TRBJ1-3; perhaps TRBD1 as D (5 bases). Trimming took 7 bases from V and 4 from J, leaving 17 bases between them. CDR1 is LNHDA, CDR2 SQIVND, per germline (reference sequence). The CDR3 spans 15 residues. CDR3 loop: CASTLTGVVGNTIYF. The CDR3 nucleotides are TGTGCCAGTACTCTTACAGGCGTAGTCGGAAACACCATATATTTT.

The J gene is TRBJ1-2, the V gene TRBV5-5; D is ambiguous. Trimming pared 4 bases from V and 0 bases from J, leaving 13 bases between. The CDR3 covers 15 residues. Germline lookup yields CDR1 SGHKS and CDR2 YYEKEE (reference sequence). CDR3 coding DNA: TGTGCCAGCAGCAATCATGCTATCGCTAACTATGGCTACACCTTC. Amino acid sequence: CASSNHAIANYGYTF. The whole variable domain, remainder taken from reference TRBV5-5 and TRBJ1-2, is DAGVTQSPTHLIKTRGQQVTLRCSPISGHKSVSWYQQVLGQGPQFIFQYYEKEERGRGNFPDRFSARQFPNYSSELNVNALLLGDSALYLCASSNHAIANYGYTFGSGTRLTVV.

The chain uses TRBV7-3 and TRBJ2-7; no firm D call. Germline V gene data show CDR1 as SGHTA and CDR2 as FQGTGA. The CDR3 contains 17 residues. Deletions cut 5 bases from V and 2 bases from J, with 22 bases between. CDR3 bases: TGTGCCAGCAGCATTAAGGTTGACACGACGGAAACCTACGAGCAGTACTTC. It yields the protein CASSIKVDTTETYEQYF.

The chain is built from TRBV6-5 and TRBJ2-7, with D possibly TRBD1 on 5 matching bases. CDR1 is MNHEY, CDR2 SVGAGI, per germline. Trimming stripped 11 bases from V and 5 bases from J, with 19 bases between. The CDR3 has 13 amino acids. CDR3 bases: TGTGCCGTCAAGGGGTTTTTGGCGGACGAGCAGTACTTC. Protein sequence: CAVKGFLADEQYF.

This clone came up once. V usage is TRBV9 and J usage is TRBJ2-2, with TRBD2 matching over 10 bases. The CDR3 covers 18 residues. CDR1 is SGDLS and CDR2 is YYNGEE in the germline V gene. The V segment lost 0 bases and the J segment 0 bases; nucleotides outside the gene matches: 5. DNA of the CDR3: TGTGCCAGCAGCGTAGGGCTAGCGGGGGCCCCGAACACCGGGGAGCTGTTTTTT. Its protein product is CASSVGLAGAPNTGELFF.

This chain links TRBV11-2 with TRBJ2-2; 9 nucleotides line up with TRBD2. Germline V gene data show CDR1 as SGHAT and CDR2 as FQNNGV. CDR3 size: 15 residues. After removal of 4 bases from V and 4 bases from J, the junction contained 4 bases not matched to a gene. The CDR3 protein is CASSSQLAGTGELFF. Written as DNA, the CDR3 is TGTGCCAGCAGCTCCCAACTAGCGGGCACCGGGGAGCTGTTTTTT.

The chain couples TRBV3-1 (or the pseudogene TRBV3-2) to TRBJ2-1; possible D gene TRBD2, 5 bases. CDR3 length: 12 residues. V was pared by 3 bases and J by 11 bases, with 11 bases between. CDR1 is LGHDT, CDR2 YNNKEL, per germline (reference sequence). CDR3 residues: CASSQSTGKQFF. DNA for the CDR3: TGTGCCAGCAGCCAGTCGACGGGGAAGCAGTTCTTC.

J is TRBJ1-1 and V is TRBV27; 9 nucleotides line up with TRBD1. The junction had 6 bases not matched to a gene; V was cut back by 6 bases and J by 10 bases. This CDR3 has 12 amino acids. CDR1 is MNHEY and CDR2 is SMNVEV in the germline V gene (reference sequence). In nucleotides, the CDR3 is TGTGCCAGCAGCTTAGGGACAGGGCGAGCTTTCTTT. Translation gives CASSLGTGRAFF.

This chain joins TRBV7-2 and TRBJ1-2, with 7 bases identical to TRBD1. Germline-derived CDR1 and CDR2 are SGHTA and FQGNSA. This CDR3 has 19 amino acids. V trimming: 5 bases; J trimming: 2 bases; junction bases outside the gene matches: 20. As DNA, the CDR3 is TGTGCCAGCAGCCCGGACAGGCCGTCCACCGATGTTAACAACTATGGCTACACCTTC. Protein: CASSPDRPSTDVNNYGYTF. The full variable domain, rest sourced from reference TRBV7-2 and TRBJ1-2, is GAGVSQSPSNKVTEKGKDVELRCDPISGHTALYWYRQSLGQGLEFLIYFQGNSAPDKSGLPSDRFSAERTGGSVSTLTIQRTQQEDSAVYLCASSPDRPSTDVNNYGYTFGSGTRLTVV.

The chain uses TRBV5-5 and TRBJ1-4; 8 bases are shared with TRBD1. The germline gives CDR1 SGHKS, CDR2 YYEKEE (reference sequence). This CDR3 region has 15 residues. With 4 bases clipped from V and 8 bases from J, the junction kept 10 bases outside the gene matches. The CDR3 here is CASSRRTGGVEKLFF. The CDR3 DNA is TGTGCCAGCAGCCGTAGAACAGGGGGGGTGGAAAAACTGTTTTTT.

This chain links TRBV5-1 with TRBJ1-1; perhaps TRBD1 as D (6 bases). The CDR3 contains 14 residues. V was trimmed by 5 bases and J by 4 bases, leaving 15 bases between them. Germline CDR1 and CDR2: SGHRS and YFSETQ. The CDR3: CASSRTVGGTEAFF. The CDR3, as DNA: TGCGCCAGCAGTCGGACAGTCGGTGGCACTGAAGCTTTCTTT.